This TCR beta chain came from a study of early T cells in non-severe SARS-CoV-2 infection. Turning to the study itself: Bulk RNA from unsorted whole blood was sequenced; chains were unpaired.

Regarding the study as a whole: Private and CD4 specificities were missed by VDJdb matching, which favored anti-spike CD8 responses.

This clonotype appeared a few times. Its antigen remains unidentified. V lost 10 bases and J lost 6, with 16 bases in between. Germline V gives CDR1 SGHAT, CDR2 FQDESV (reference sequence). The CDR3 loop spans 14 amino acids. Individual cDNA molecules were tagged with unique molecular identifiers, the study reported. TCRdb re-analysed the 5' RACE reads in MiXCR, keeping a single row per CDR3 protein. The table has 55,000 to 75,000 distinct CDR3 sequences, less than 12% seen once; the top ten hold around 15%. The sample here was whole blood, taken at baseline. The sequence was obtained from an adult who was a healthcare worker with PCR-confirmed SARS-CoV-2 infection or an uninfected control (not recorded which). V gene TRBV11-1 combines with J gene TRBJ2-6, with D possibly matching TRBD1 (5 bases). Here the CDR3 DNA reads TGTGCCACCCCAAGCAGGGAAGAGGCCAACGTCCTGACTTTC. Its translation: CATPSREEANVLTF.